The 19 T cell receptor beta chains below were found in one sample sequenced in a study of Graves' ophthalmopathy and Graves' hyperthyroidism. Amplification of the TCR beta CDR3 regions used RNA transcripts (as template). Amplification began with first-round RT-PCR using HTBI primers, then second-round multiplex PCR was performed. TCRdb processed the multiplex PCR reads anew with MiXCR; each CDR3 protein has one entry. Of around 1.1 million distinct CDR3 sequences listed, about 38% are singletons. Sequencing was performed on peripheral blood or thyroid tissue (not recorded which). These TCRs come from an adult man with Graves' hyperthyroidism.

This clonotype was recorded many times. The V and J genes are TRBV2 and TRBJ2-2, with D possibly matching TRBD2 (5 bases). This CDR3 comprises 14 residues. Germline V gene sequence: CDR1 SNHLY, CDR2 FYNNEI. V was cut by 7 bases and J by 4 bases, with 13 bases left in between. CDR3 coding DNA: TGTGCCAGCAACGTCGGGATGGGCACCGGGGAGCTGTTTTTT. The encoded protein is CASNVGMGTGELFF. Full variable domain (outside the CDR3, taken from reference TRBV2 and TRBJ2-2): EPEVTQTPSHQVTQMGQEVILRCVPISNHLYFYWYRQILGQKVEFLVSFYNNEISEKSEIFDDQFSVERPDGSNFTLKIRSTKLEDSAMYFCASNVGMGTGELFFGEGSRLTVL.

The V and J genes are TRBV7-9 and TRBJ1-3; the D is unclear. Germline loops: CDR1 SEHNR, CDR2 FQNEAQ (reference sequence). There are 14 residues in the CDR3. V lost 8 bases and J lost 2, with 13 bases in between. CDR3: CASWGIITGNTIYF. CDR3 coding DNA: TGTGCCAGCTGGGGAATCATAACTGGAAACACCATATATTTT.

The chain combines TRBV9 with TRBJ1-3, with D possibly TRBD1 on 5 matching bases. CDR3 length: 14 residues. V gave up 6 bases and J gave up 1 base, with 11 bases separating them. Germline V lookup: CDR1 SGDLS, CDR2 YYNGEE. CDR3 protein: CASMAGTSGNTIYF. The DNA of the CDR3 is TGTGCCAGCATGGCAGGGACTTCTGGAAACACCATATATTTT.

On this clonotype: Possible read error: a much larger clone is one base away. This chain links TRBV10-3 with TRBJ1-4, with 10 bases fitting TRBD1. The germline gives CDR1 ENHRY, CDR2 SYGVKD. After removal of 5 bases from V and 7 bases from J, the junction contained 4 bases not matched to a gene. The CDR3 runs 14 residues. Here the CDR3 reads CAISWRDRGEKLFF. The DNA for the CDR3 is TGTGCCATCAGTTGGCGGGACAGGGGTGAAAAACTGTTTTTT.

In regard to this clonotype: A much larger clonotype is one base distant, so this may be a read error. The J gene is TRBJ1-1, the V gene TRBV19; D may be TRBD1 (6 bases). This CDR3 is built from 13 residues. Germline CDR1 and CDR2: LNHDA and SQIVND (reference sequence). Between the trimmed V and J ends, which lost 9 bases and 2 bases, there was a span of 13 bases. The CDR3 spells CASNHGTNTEAFF. CDR3 nucleotide sequence: TGTGCCAGCAACCACGGGACAAACACTGAAGCTTTCTTT.

The chain carries TRBV5-5 and TRBJ2-7; the D is unclear. The CDR3 consists of 15 residues. CDR1 and CDR2 from the germline V gene are SGHKS and YYEKEE (reference sequence). Trimming removed 0 bases at V and 3 bases at J, with 13 bases between. CDR3 loop: CASSLESPAYYEQYF. CDR3 bases: TGTGCCAGCAGCTTGGAATCCCCAGCCTACTACGAGCAGTACTTC.

This clonotype was seen many times. The gene calls are TRBV6-2 or TRBV6-3 and TRBJ1-2; D unresolved. The CDR3 runs 13 residues. The germline CDR1 and CDR2 sequences are MNHEY and SVGEGT. V lost 8 bases, J lost 0 bases, and 10 bases lay in between. CDR3 bases: TGTGCCAGCCAACGGAGGACTAACTATGGCTACACCTTC. Protein sequence: CASQRRTNYGYTF.

This clonotype has just a few counts. The CDR3 end shows no conserved phenylalanine or tryptophan, and so a read error is likely. The DNA is left out, because the CDR3 cannot be placed on it with certainty; the CDR3 is given as TCRdb lists it. The chain has TRBV5-4 and TRBJ1-2; TRBD1 is the table's D call, not checked against the DNA. From germline, CDR1 is SGHNT and CDR2 YYREEE (reference sequence). The CDR3 is 8 residues long, ends included. The CDR3 reads CASSLWGQ.

The rearrangement links TRBV4-3 to TRBJ1-2, with D possibly TRBD1 on 6 matching bases. Germline V gives CDR1 LGHNA, CDR2 YSLEER. This CDR3 contains 14 residues. Trimming removed 0 bases at V and 8 bases at J, with 13 bases between. DNA for the CDR3: TGCGCCAGCAGCCAAGAAACAGGGTTCGTCGGCTACACCTTC. It encodes CASSQETGFVGYTF.

This clonotype was counted a few times. J is TRBJ1-3 and V is TRBV4-3; D ambiguous. The ends were cut back, 1 base at V and 4 bases at J, with 11 bases in the middle. The CDR3 consists of 15 residues. Germline V gene sequence: CDR1 LGHNA, CDR2 YSLEER. CDR3 nucleotides: TGCGCCAGCAGCCAAGGGTGGACGGGAGGAAACACCATATATTTT. This encodes CASSQGWTGGNTIYF.

V and J are TRBV7-2 and TRBJ2-7, with 8 bases matching TRBD1. The CDR3 contains 15 residues. Germline trimming cut 5 bases from V and 3 bases from J; bases unmatched to any gene: 9. Germline V gene sequence: CDR1 SGHTA, CDR2 FQGNSA. The CDR3 DNA is TGTGCCAGCAGCCGAACGACAGGGGACCTCTACGAGCAGTACTTC. It yields the protein CASSRTTGDLYEQYF.

This clonotype showed up many times. This chain connects TRBV7-7 to TRBJ2-5, with D perhaps matching TRBD2 (6 bases). The V end was cut by 7 bases, the J end by 5 bases, with 20 bases between. There are 15 residues in the CDR3. Germline V gene lookup returns CDR1 SSHAT and CDR2 FNYEAQ (reference sequence). The CDR3 region is CASTPTGLAMETQYF. DNA for the CDR3: TGTGCCAGCACCCCAACCGGGCTAGCGATGGAGACCCAGTACTTC. Combining the CDR3 with reference TRBV7-7 and TRBJ2-5 gives the whole variable domain GAGVSQSPRYKVTKRGQDVTLRCDPISSHATLYWYQQALGQGPEFLTYFNYEAQPDKSGLPSDRFSAERPEGSISTLTIQRTEQRDSAMYRCASTPTGLAMETQYFGPGTRLLVL.

The V and J genes are TRBV7-9 and TRBJ2-7; 7 bases are shared with TRBD1. The CDR3 covers 14 residues. With V trimmed by 6 bases and J by 6 bases, 11 bases remained unmatched. CDR1 is SEHNR and CDR2 is FQNEAQ in the germline V gene (reference sequence). DNA of the CDR3: TGTGCCAGCAGTTACCACGACAGGGCCGTCGAGCAGTACTTC. This gives the protein CASSYHDRAVEQYF.

The table lists this clonotype with a few counts. The chain couples TRBV7-6 to TRBJ1-1, with TRBD1 matching 8 bases. Germline V gene sequence: CDR1 SGHVS, CDR2 FNYEAQ. The ends lost 1 base at V and 2 bases at J; junction bases unmatched: 15. The CDR3 is made up of 19 amino acids. The CDR3 sequence is CASSLVPAGGPEQNTEAFF. CDR3 coding DNA: TGTGCCAGCAGCTTAGTTCCGGCAGGGGGCCCCGAACAAAACACTGAAGCTTTCTTT. Using reference TRBV7-6 and TRBJ1-1 for the parts outside the CDR3, the full variable domain is GAGVSQSPRYKVTKRGQDVALRCDPISGHVSLYWYRQALGQGPEFLTYFNYEAQQDKSGLPNDRFSAERPEGSISTLTIQRTEQRDSAMYRCASSLVPAGGPEQNTEAFFGQGTRLTVV.

A few counts support this clonotype. The chain carries TRBV19 and TRBJ1-1, with no clear D. This CDR3 region has 15 residues. The V gene lost 3 bases and the J gene lost 0 bases, with 11 bases spanning the gap. Germline V CDR1 and CDR2: LNHDA, SQIVND (reference sequence). The CDR3 DNA sequence: TGTGCCAGTAGTATCACAGATTTTATGAACACTGAAGCTTTCTTT. This encodes CASSITDFMNTEAFF.

This clonotype has a handful of counts. The rearrangement joins TRBV25-1 to TRBJ1-2; D is uncertain. Germline V gene data show CDR1 as MGHDK and CDR2 as SYGVNS. Trimming took 10 bases from V and 2 from J, leaving 14 bases between them. CDR3 length: 13 amino acids. CDR3 residues: CATNQANNYGYTF. In nucleotides, the CDR3 is TGTGCCACCAACCAGGCTAACAACTATGGCTACACCTTC.

A word on this clonotype: With a much larger clone just one base away, this may be a read error. This sequence joins TRBV20-1 and TRBJ2-2; possible D gene TRBD1, 6 bases. This CDR3 has 14 amino acids. In germline, CDR1 is DFQATT, CDR2 SNEGSKA (reference sequence). V lost 2 bases and J lost 4, with 11 bases in between. CDR3 DNA: TGCAGTGCTAGACTGGGGGCGAGCACCGGGGAGCTGTTTTTT. Translating it yields CSARLGASTGELFF.

This clonotype was observed at least ten times. This CDR3 is CASSPPGTGVGANVLTF. The CDR3, as DNA: TGTGCCAGCAGCCCACCCGGGACAGGGGTCGGGGCCAACGTCCTGACTTTC. V is TRBV9 and J is TRBJ2-6; 10 bases match TRBD1. Germline V gene lookup returns CDR1 SGDLS and CDR2 YYNGEE. With V trimmed by 4 bases and J by 4 bases, 8 bases remained unmatched. The CDR3 is made up of 17 amino acids.

As concerns this clonotype: This may be a read error, as it is one base from a much larger clone. Since no conserved phenylalanine or tryptophan closes the CDR3, a read error is the likely cause. The chain employs TRBV10-3 and TRBJ1-1, with D unresolved. Deletions cut 10 bases from V and 4 bases from J, with 13 bases between. This CDR3 is 12 amino acids long. Germline loops: CDR1 ENHRY, CDR2 SYGVKD. The CDR3 sequence is CASSRKVTEAFI. CDR3 nucleotide sequence: TGTGCCAGCAGCCGAAAGGTCACTGAAGCTTTCATT.